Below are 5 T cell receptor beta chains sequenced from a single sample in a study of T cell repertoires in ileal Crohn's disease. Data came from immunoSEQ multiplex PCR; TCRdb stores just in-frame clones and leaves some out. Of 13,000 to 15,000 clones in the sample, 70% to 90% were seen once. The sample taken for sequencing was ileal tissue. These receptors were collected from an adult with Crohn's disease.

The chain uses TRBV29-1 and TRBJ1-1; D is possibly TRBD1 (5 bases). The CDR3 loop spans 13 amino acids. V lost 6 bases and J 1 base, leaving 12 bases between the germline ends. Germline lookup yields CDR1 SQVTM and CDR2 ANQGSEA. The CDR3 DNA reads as TGCAGCGTCGTTCCGACAGCGAACACTGAAGCTTTCTTT. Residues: CSVVPTANTEAFF.

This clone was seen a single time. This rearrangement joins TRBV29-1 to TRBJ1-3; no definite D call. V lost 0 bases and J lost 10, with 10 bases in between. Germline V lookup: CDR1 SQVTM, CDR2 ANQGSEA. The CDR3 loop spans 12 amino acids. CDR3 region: CSVEDPEMTIYF. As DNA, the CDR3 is TGCAGCGTTGAAGATCCGGAGATGACCATATATTTT. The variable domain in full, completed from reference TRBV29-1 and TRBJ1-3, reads SAVISQKPSRDICQRGTSLTIQCQVDSQVTMMFWYRQQPGQSLTLIATANQGSEATYESGFVIDKFPISRPNLTFSTLTVSNMSPEDSSIYLCSVEDPEMTIYFGEGSWLTVV.

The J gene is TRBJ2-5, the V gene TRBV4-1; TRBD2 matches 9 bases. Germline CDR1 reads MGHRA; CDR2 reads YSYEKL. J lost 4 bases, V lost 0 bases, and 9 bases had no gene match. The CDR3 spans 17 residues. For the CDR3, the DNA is TGCGCCAGCAGCCAAGACCTGAGGCGGGAGGGCCGAGAGACCCAGTACTTC. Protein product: CASSQDLRREGRETQYF.

CDR3 loop: CASSPLSTGSDTDTQYF. The CDR3 DNA follows: TGCGCCAGCAGCCCACTATCGACAGGGTCGGACACAGATACGCAGTATTTT. V is TRBV5-1 and J is TRBJ2-3; 7 bases are shared with TRBD1. The CDR3 consists of 17 residues. The V gene end was trimmed by 4 bases and the J gene end by 2 bases; junction bases not matched to a gene: 13. The germline gives CDR1 SGHRS, CDR2 YFSETQ.

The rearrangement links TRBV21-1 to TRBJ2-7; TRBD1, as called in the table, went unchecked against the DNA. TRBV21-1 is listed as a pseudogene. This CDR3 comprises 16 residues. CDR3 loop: CASKYTGALLSYEQYF. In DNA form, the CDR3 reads TGTGCCAGCAAATATACAGGGGCCCTACTATCCTACGAGCAGTACTTC.